Below are 9 T cell receptor beta chains sequenced from a single sample in a study of blood T cell repertoires in COVID-19. Clones were read by immunoSEQ multiplex PCR, and TCRdb kept only the in-frame ones, dropping some. The repertoire has approximately 270,000 clones, roughly 85% of them found once; the top ten carry about 1.9%. Input material: PBMCs or T cells enriched from blood (not recorded which). Receptors were obtained from a woman aged 50 to 60 who had recovered from COVID-19.

This rearrangement joins TRBV2 to TRBJ2-2; TRBD1 might be the D (7 bases). Germline values: CDR1 SNHLY, CDR2 FYNNEI. The CDR3 has 16 residues. Between the trimmed V and J ends, which lost 4 bases and 5 bases, there was a span of 17 bases. This CDR3 reads CASSGQGPGGTGELFF. Written as DNA, the CDR3 is TGTGCCAGCAGTGGACAGGGTCCAGGAGGGACCGGGGAGCTGTTTTTT.

Remarks on this clone: The same CDR3 is also encoded by other DNA sequences in this sample. The rearrangement links TRBV6-5 to TRBJ2-1; maybe TRBD2 (6 bases). Trimming took off 8 bases at V and 1 base at J, with 9 bases between the two ends. The CDR3 is made up of 13 amino acids. The germline gives CDR1 MNHEY, CDR2 SVGAGI. DNA for the CDR3: TGTGCCAGCGGACGGGAGTCCTACAATGAGCAGTTCTTC. It yields the protein CASGRESYNEQFF.

V is TRBV6-4 and J is TRBJ2-1; D is possibly TRBD2 (6 bases). V lost 9 bases and J 7 bases, leaving 25 bases between the germline ends. CDR1 is MRHNA, CDR2 SNTAGT, per germline. The CDR3 spans 16 residues. The CDR3 loop reads CASLPRGAGRGNEQFF. Here the CDR3 DNA reads TGTGCCAGTCTACCGCGAGGGGCGGGACGGGGAAATGAGCAGTTCTTC.

V gene TRBV4-1 combines with J gene TRBJ1-4, with a tentative D call TRBD1 (6 bases). V dropped 0 bases and J dropped 3 bases, with 11 bases sitting between them. Germline V gene lookup returns CDR1 MGHRA and CDR2 YSYEKL. There are 16 residues in the CDR3. The CDR3: CASSQDRPGANEKLFF. In DNA form, the CDR3 reads TGCGCCAGCAGCCAAGATCGTCCAGGGGCTAATGAAAAACTGTTTTTT.

This chain joins TRBV27 and TRBJ1-1; a possible D gene is TRBD1 (5 bases). The CDR3 is made up of 14 amino acids. Germline V gene sequence: CDR1 MNHEY, CDR2 SMNVEV (reference sequence). V was pared by 8 bases and J by 1 base, with 14 bases between. CDR3 sequence: CASAPLTGNTEAFF. In DNA, the CDR3 is TGTGCCAGCGCCCCCCTTACAGGGAACACTGAAGCTTTCTTT.

The chain uses TRBV4-2 and TRBJ1-4, with TRBD1 identical over 7 bases. Germline V gene lookup returns CDR1 LGHNA and CDR2 YNFKEQ. The junction had 5 bases not matched to a gene; V was cut back by 8 bases and J by 2 bases. The length of the CDR3 is 14 residues. The CDR3 bases are TGTGCCAGCGCCGACAGGGTTACTAATGAAAAACTGTTTTTT. It is translated as CASADRVTNEKLFF.

The chain links TRBV19 to TRBJ1-2, with a weak D call TRBD1 (5 bases). CDR3 length equals 13 residues. Germline V gene data show CDR1 as LNHDA and CDR2 as SQIVND (reference sequence). V lost 6 bases and J 2 bases, leaving 10 bases between the germline ends. CDR3 region: CASREGSNYGYTF. DNA of the CDR3: TGTGCCAGTAGGGAGGGGTCAAACTATGGCTACACCTTC.

A few counts support this clone. This rearrangement joins TRBV6-5 to TRBJ1-6; D is unclear. The germline gives CDR1 MNHEY, CDR2 SVGAGI. The CDR3 spans 12 residues. V was shortened by 7 bases and J by 6 bases, with 7 bases between the two germline ends. The CDR3 region has the DNA TGTGCCAGCACGGAGGGTAATTCACCCCTCCACTTT. Its protein product is CASTEGNSPLHF.

The chain carries TRBV27 and TRBJ2-1; D perhaps matches TRBD1 (5 bases). The CDR3 runs 12 residues. In germline, CDR1 is MNHEY, CDR2 SMNVEV (reference sequence). V was cut by 8 bases and J by 6 bases, with 11 bases left in between. CDR3 loop: CASHDSPNEQFF. The CDR3 bases are TGTGCCAGCCACGACAGCCCCAATGAGCAGTTCTTC.